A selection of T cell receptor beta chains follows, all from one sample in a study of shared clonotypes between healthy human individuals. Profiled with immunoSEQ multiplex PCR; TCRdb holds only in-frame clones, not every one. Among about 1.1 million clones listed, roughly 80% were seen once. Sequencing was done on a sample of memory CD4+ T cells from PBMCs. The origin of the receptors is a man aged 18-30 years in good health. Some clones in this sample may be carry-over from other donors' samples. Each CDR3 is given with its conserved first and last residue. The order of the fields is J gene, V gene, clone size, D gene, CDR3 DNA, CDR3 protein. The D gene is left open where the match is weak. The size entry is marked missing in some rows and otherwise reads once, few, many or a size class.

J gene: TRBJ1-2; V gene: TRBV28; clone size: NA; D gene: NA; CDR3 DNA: TGTGCCAGCAGCATAATATCAAGGGTCGCCTTC; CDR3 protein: CASSIISRVAF
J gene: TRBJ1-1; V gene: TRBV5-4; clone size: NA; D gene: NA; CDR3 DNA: TGTGCCAGCAGCTTGCGCCAGGGGAGCACTGAAGCTTTCTTT; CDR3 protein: CASSLRQGSTEAFF
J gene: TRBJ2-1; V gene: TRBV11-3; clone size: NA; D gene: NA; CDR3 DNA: TGTGCCAGCAGCTTAGGTATGTCAGAGCAGTTCTTC; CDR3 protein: CASSLGMSEQFF
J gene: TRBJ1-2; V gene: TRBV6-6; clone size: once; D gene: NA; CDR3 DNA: TGTGCCAGCAGTTACTCAATGGCTGGGAGAGACTATGGCTACACCTTC; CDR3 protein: CASSYSMAGRDYGYTF
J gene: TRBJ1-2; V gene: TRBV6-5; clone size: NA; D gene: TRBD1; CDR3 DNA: TGTGCCAGCAGAAAGACAGGGAATGGCTACACCTTC; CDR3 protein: CASRKTGNGYTF
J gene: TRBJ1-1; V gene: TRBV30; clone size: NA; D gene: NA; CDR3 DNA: TGTGCCTGGAGTGGGTCGACTATCCGGAACACTGAAGCTTTCTTT; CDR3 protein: CAWSGSTIRNTEAFF
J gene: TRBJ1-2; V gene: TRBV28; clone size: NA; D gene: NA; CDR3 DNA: TGTGCCAGCAGTCCCCCAGGGTGGGGGGGCTTTTTGTATGGCTACACCTTC; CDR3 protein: CASSPPGWGGFLYGYTF
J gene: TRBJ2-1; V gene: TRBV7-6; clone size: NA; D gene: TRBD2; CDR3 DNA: TGTGCCAGCAGCTTAGCGCCAAGCGGGAGCTCCTACAATGAGCAGTTCTTC; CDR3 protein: CASSLAPSGSSYNEQFF
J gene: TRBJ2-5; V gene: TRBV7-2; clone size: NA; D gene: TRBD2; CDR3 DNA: TGTGCCAGCAGCCAGAGCGGGATAGGAGAGACCCAGTACTTC; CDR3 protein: CASSQSGIGETQYF
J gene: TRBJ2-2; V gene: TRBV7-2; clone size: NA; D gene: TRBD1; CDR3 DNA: TGTGCCAGCAGCCCCCGACAGGGGCAGGGCGGGGAGCTGTTTTTT; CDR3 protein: CASSPRQGQGGELFF
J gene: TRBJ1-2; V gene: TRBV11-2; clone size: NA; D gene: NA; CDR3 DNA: TGTGCCAGCAGCTCCGGGCCACACATTCAGTTGGGTGGCTACACCTTC; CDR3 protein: CASSSGPHIQLGGYTF
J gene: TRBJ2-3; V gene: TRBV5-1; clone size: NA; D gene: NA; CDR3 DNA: TGCGCCAGCCAAGGGGGGTCAGATACGCAGTATTTT; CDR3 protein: CASQGGSDTQYF
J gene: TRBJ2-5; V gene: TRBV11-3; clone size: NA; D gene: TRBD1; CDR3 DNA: TGTGCCAGCAGCTTGGGACAGGGGGCCGGGGAGACCCAGTACTTC; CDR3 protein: CASSLGQGAGETQYF
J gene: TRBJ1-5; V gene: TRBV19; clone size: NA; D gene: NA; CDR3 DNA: TGTGCCAGTAGTATTGCCACGGGGGTCTCAATTCAGCCCCAGCATTTT; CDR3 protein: CASSIATGVSIQPQHF
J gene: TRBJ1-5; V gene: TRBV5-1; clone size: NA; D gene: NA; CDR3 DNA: TGCGCCAGCAGCTATACAGGGACGAACAATCAGCCCCAGCATTTT; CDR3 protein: CASSYTGTNNQPQHF
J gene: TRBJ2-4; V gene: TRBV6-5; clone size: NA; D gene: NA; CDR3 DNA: TGTGCCAGCGGGGGGCCGAACATTCAGTACTTC; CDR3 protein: CASGGPNIQYF
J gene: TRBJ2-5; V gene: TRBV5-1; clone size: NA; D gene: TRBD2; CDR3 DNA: TGCGCCAGCAGCCCTGGGACTAGCGGTCTCGCTTTGGAGACCCAGTACTTC; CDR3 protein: CASSPGTSGLALETQYF
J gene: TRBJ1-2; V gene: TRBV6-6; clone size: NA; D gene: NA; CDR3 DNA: TGTGCCAGCAGTTATGGGGTGGGGGTTGGCTACACCTTC; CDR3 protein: CASSYGVGVGYTF
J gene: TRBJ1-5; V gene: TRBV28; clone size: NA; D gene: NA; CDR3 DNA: TGTGCCAGCAGTCCTTTTTTGCAGCCCCAGCATTTT; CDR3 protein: CASSPFLQPQHF
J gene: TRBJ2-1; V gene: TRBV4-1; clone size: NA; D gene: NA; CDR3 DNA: TGCGCCAGCAGCCAAGTACCTAGCCGGTACAATGAGCAGTTCTTC; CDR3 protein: CASSQVPSRYNEQFF
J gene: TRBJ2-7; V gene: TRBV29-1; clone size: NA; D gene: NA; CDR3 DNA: TGCAGCGTTGAAGACCCGAAGGGCTCCTACGAGCAGTACTTC; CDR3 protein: CSVEDPKGSYEQYF
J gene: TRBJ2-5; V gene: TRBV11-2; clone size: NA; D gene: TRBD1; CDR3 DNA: TGTGCCAGCAGCTCCTACTACACCGGGACAGGTCAAGAGACCCAGTACTTC; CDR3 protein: CASSSYYTGTGQETQYF
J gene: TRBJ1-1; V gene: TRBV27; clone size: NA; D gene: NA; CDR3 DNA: TGTGCCAGCAGTTTAAGGGCAGCAAACACTGAAGCTTTCTTT; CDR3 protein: CASSLRAANTEAFF
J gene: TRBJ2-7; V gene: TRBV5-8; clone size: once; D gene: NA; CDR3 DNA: TGTGCCAGCAGCTTGGGCGGGACAATCTACGAGCAGTACTTC; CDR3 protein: CASSLGGTIYEQYF
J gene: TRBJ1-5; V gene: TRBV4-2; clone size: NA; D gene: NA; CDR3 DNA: TGTGCCAGCAGCACTTCTACTCAGCCCCAGCATTTT; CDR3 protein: CASSTSTQPQHF
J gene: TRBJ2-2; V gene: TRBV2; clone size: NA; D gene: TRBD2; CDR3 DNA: TGTGCCAGCATGGGACTAGCGGGACAGAACACCGGGGAGCTGTTTTTT; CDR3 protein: CASMGLAGQNTGELFF
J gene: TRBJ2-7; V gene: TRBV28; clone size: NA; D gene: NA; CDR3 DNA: TGTGCCAGCAGTTTAGCGCTCTCGCGCCGCGTCTCCTACGAGCAGTACTTC; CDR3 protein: CASSLALSRRVSYEQYF